The next 20 T cell receptor beta chains were all read from a single sample in a study of blood T cell repertoires in COVID-19. Repertoires were generated with immunoSEQ multiplex PCR, while TCRdb's copy carries only in-frame clones and drops some. The profile covers over 150,000 clones, with 80% appearing a single time and 3% to 4% taken by the ten largest. Sequencing input: PBMCs or T cells enriched from blood (not recorded which). Receptors were obtained from a woman in her sixties or seventies who had recovered from COVID-19.

The V call is TRBV2, the J call TRBJ2-3; 12 nucleotides agree with TRBD2. This CDR3 has 14 residues. J lost 8 bases, V lost 7 bases, and 7 bases had no gene match. The germline V gene encodes CDR1 SNHLY and CDR2 FYNNEI. The CDR3 region has the DNA TGTGCCAGCACCCTAGCGGGGGGGGGAGGTACGCAGTATTTT. This encodes CASTLAGGGGTQYF.

This clone was counted between two and nine times. This chain uses TRBV7-6 with TRBJ2-1, with TRBD2 matching 16 bases. After removal of 4 bases from V and 0 bases from J, the junction contained 9 bases not matched to a gene. Germline CDR1 and CDR2: SGHVS and FNYEAQ. The length of the CDR3 is 20 residues. CDR3 coding DNA: TGTGCCAGCAGCTCCAAGCCGGGACTAGCGGGGGGGAGCTCCTACAATGAGCAGTTCTTC. It codes for CASSSKPGLAGGSSYNEQFF.

The chain carries TRBV10-1 and TRBJ2-3; a possible D gene is TRBD1 (5 bases). Germline-derived CDR1 and CDR2 are WNHNN and SYGVQD (reference sequence). The CDR3 is 14 residues long. Trimming removed 5 bases from V and 8 bases from J, with 17 bases in between. CDR3 nucleotide sequence: TGCGCCAGCAGTCCCAGGGCTAGTCTTGGTACGCAGTATTTT. This codes for CASSPRASLGTQYF.

On this clone itself: Within the sample, other DNA sequences also encode this same CDR3. This chain connects TRBV3-1 (or the pseudogene TRBV3-2) to TRBJ1-1, with a possible D match to TRBD1 (5 bases). The germline gives CDR1 LGHDT, CDR2 YNNKEL (reference sequence). V shed 1 base and J shed 5 bases, with 11 bases lying between them. This CDR3 has 14 residues. The CDR3 nucleotides read TGTGCCAGCAGCCAAGGCAGGGTCGGAACTGAAGCTTTCTTT. Encoded protein: CASSQGRVGTEAFF.

The J gene is TRBJ2-5, the V gene TRBV2; the D is unclear. Trimming took 5 bases from V and 4 from J, leaving 11 bases between them. Germline V gene data show CDR1 as SNHLY and CDR2 as FYNNEI. CDR3 size: 13 residues. Here the CDR3 reads CASSTRLAETQYF. CDR3 in DNA: TGTGCCAGCAGTACCAGGCTGGCAGAGACCCAGTACTTC.

V and J are TRBV7-3 and TRBJ1-1, with TRBD1 matching 10 bases. CDR3 size: 14 residues. Germline CDR1 is SGHTA and CDR2 is FQGTGA. The V and J ends lost 6 bases and 3 bases, in that order; junction bases with no gene match: 4. CDR3 nucleotide sequence: TGTGCCAGCAGTCAGGGACAGGGGCACACTGAAGCTTTCTTT. Its protein is CASSQGQGHTEAFF.

The rearrangement joins TRBV5-1 to TRBJ2-7, with 9 positions matching TRBD1. Germline trimming cut 3 bases from V and 2 bases from J; bases unmatched to any gene: 6. Germline V CDR1 and CDR2: SGHRS, YFSETQ. This CDR3 contains 15 residues. CDR3 in amino acids: CASSSMTGGTYEQYF. As DNA, the CDR3 is TGCGCCAGCAGCTCGATGACAGGGGGGACCTACGAGCAGTACTTC.

The rearrangement uses TRBV28 and TRBJ2-1; 10 nucleotides align to TRBD1. V lost 6 bases and J lost 8; bases outside the gene matches: 7. The CDR3 length is 14 residues. Germline V gene sequence: CDR1 MDHEN, CDR2 SYDVKM. CDR3 protein: CASSDRGPADEQFF. CDR3 nucleotides: TGTGCCAGCAGCGACAGGGGGCCTGCGGATGAGCAGTTCTTC.

The CDR3 DNA follows: TGTGCCAGCAGCCTAGGAGGGGGCGGAGAAGCTTTCTTT. Translating it yields CASSLGGGGEAFF. The chain couples TRBV7-9 to TRBJ1-1, with 7 nucleotides matching TRBD1. Germline V gene sequence: CDR1 SEHNR, CDR2 FQNEAQ (reference sequence). Unmatched junction bases numbered 8, after V lost 5 bases and J lost 8 bases. The CDR3 extends over 13 amino acids. The variable domain in full, completed from reference TRBV7-9 and TRBJ1-1, reads DTGVSQNPRHKITKRGQNVTFRCDPISEHNRLYWYRQTLGQGPEFLTYFQNEAQLEKSRLLSDRFSAERPKGSFSTLEIQRTEQGDSAMYLCASSLGGGGEAFFGQGTRLTVV.

This clone was seen only a few times. The CDR3 nucleotides read TGTGCCAGCAGTTCTAGCGGGGGGGTAAATGAGTTCTTC. Its protein is CASSSSGGVNEFF. The chain combines TRBV7-8 with TRBJ2-1; TRBD2 matches at 12 bases. The germline V gene has CDR1 SGHVS and CDR2 FQNEAQ. The trim removed 6 bases at V and 14 bases at J, leaving 8 bases unmatched. This CDR3 is 13 amino acids long. The full variable domain, with the rest looked up from reference TRBV7-8 and TRBJ2-1, is GAGVSQSPRYKVAKRGQDVALRCDPISGHVSLFWYQQALGQGPEFLTYFQNEAQLDKSGLPSDRFFAERPEGSVSTLKIQRTQQEDSAVYLCASSSSGGVNEFFGPGTRLTVL.

The chain carries TRBV5-1 and TRBJ2-1; TRBD1 matches 7 bases. Germline V lookup: CDR1 SGHRS, CDR2 YFSETQ. The V and J ends lost 4 bases and 2 bases, in that order; junction bases with no gene match: 6. This CDR3 has 15 residues. CDR3 sequence: CASSTRQGTYNEQFF. The CDR3 bases are TGCGCCAGCAGCACCAGACAGGGTACCTACAATGAGCAGTTCTTC.

The DNA of the CDR3 is TGTGCCAGCACGGTCGGAGGACAGCCCCAGCATTTT. Translation gives CASTVGGQPQHF. This chain connects TRBV5-6 to TRBJ1-5; D gene uncertain. From germline, CDR1 is SGHDT and CDR2 YYEEEE. Trimming removed 6 bases at V and 7 bases at J, with 11 bases between. The CDR3 runs 12 residues. The full variable domain, completed using reference TRBV5-6 and TRBJ1-5, is DAGVTQSPTHLIKTRGQQVTLRCSPKSGHDTVSWYQQALGQGPQFIFQYYEEEERQRGNFPDRFSGHQFPNYSSELNVNALLLGDSALYLCASTVGGQPQHFGDGTRLSIL.

This chain joins TRBV4-1 and TRBJ1-2, with TRBD1 matching over 8 bases. This CDR3 is 16 amino acids long. Germline V gene lookup returns CDR1 MGHRA and CDR2 YSYEKL. Unmatched junction bases numbered 10, after V lost 1 base and J lost 6 bases. Written as DNA, the CDR3 is TGCGCCAGCAGCCAAGGGCCGGACAGGGTTGGGCATGGCTACACCTTC. Protein product: CASSQGPDRVGHGYTF.

The rearrangement uses TRBV19 and TRBJ2-3; no clear D. The germline V gene encodes CDR1 LNHDA and CDR2 SQIVND (reference sequence). The CDR3 is made up of 15 amino acids. Trimming took 3 bases from V and 0 from J, leaving 10 bases between them. CDR3 protein: CASSISGGSTDTQYF. The DNA for the CDR3 is TGTGCCAGTAGTATTAGTGGCGGCAGCACAGATACGCAGTATTTT.

The CDR3 reads CASRQSTNQPQHF. The CDR3 DNA follows: TGTGCCAGCAGACAGAGCACCAATCAGCCCCAGCATTTT. The chain combines TRBV6-5 with TRBJ1-5; D remains ambiguous. V shed 6 bases and J shed 3 bases, with 9 bases lying between them. The CDR3 length is 13 residues. Germline V lookup: CDR1 MNHEY, CDR2 SVGAGI.

The chain combines TRBV19 with TRBJ1-2; 7 bases are shared with TRBD1. The junction had 11 bases not matched to a gene; V was cut back by 6 bases and J by 4 bases. Germline V lookup: CDR1 LNHDA, CDR2 SQIVND (reference sequence). This CDR3 has 15 residues. CDR3 in amino acids: CASRVGDSRTYGYTF. As DNA, the CDR3 is TGTGCCAGTAGAGTCGGGGACAGCCGGACCTATGGCTACACCTTC.

The chain joins TRBV2 to TRBJ2-3; 10 bases align to TRBD2. The CDR3 extends over 18 amino acids. Germline V gene sequence: CDR1 SNHLY, CDR2 FYNNEI. J was trimmed by 1 base and V by 3 bases; bases with no gene match: 10. The CDR3 DNA sequence: TGTGCCAGCAGTGATACGAGCGGGGGGGCCTCGGGCACAGATACGCAGTATTTT. Its protein is CASSDTSGGASGTDTQYF.

The CDR3 region is CASSQEDRSQLFF. The CDR3, as DNA: TGCGCCAGCAGCCAAGAGGACAGGTCGCAACTGTTTTTT. The V and J genes are TRBV4-1 and TRBJ1-4, with TRBD1 matching 7 bases. The CDR3 sequence is 13 residues long. With V trimmed by 0 bases and J by 12 bases, 4 bases remained unmatched. Germline V gene lookup returns CDR1 MGHRA and CDR2 YSYEKL.

Here the CDR3 reads CASSLGGRPQHF. As DNA, the CDR3 is TGTGCCAGCAGCTTGGGGGGACGGCCCCAGCATTTT. V is TRBV7-9 and J is TRBJ1-5, with a possible D match to TRBD1 (5 bases). The CDR3 runs 12 residues. V was pared by 3 bases and J by 9 bases, with 9 bases between. From germline, CDR1 is SEHNR and CDR2 FQNEAQ (reference sequence).

This clone was seen more than once but under ten times. The chain carries TRBV5-1 and TRBJ2-7; TRBD1 is a possible D gene (5 bases). The ends were cut back, 0 bases at V and 4 bases at J, with 14 bases in the middle. CDR1 SGHRS and CDR2 YFSETQ come from the germline V gene. The CDR3 is 15 residues long. DNA of the CDR3: TGCGCCAGCAGCTTGGTCGTGCAGGGCGCATACGAGCAGTACTTC. Translating gives CASSLVVQGAYEQYF.